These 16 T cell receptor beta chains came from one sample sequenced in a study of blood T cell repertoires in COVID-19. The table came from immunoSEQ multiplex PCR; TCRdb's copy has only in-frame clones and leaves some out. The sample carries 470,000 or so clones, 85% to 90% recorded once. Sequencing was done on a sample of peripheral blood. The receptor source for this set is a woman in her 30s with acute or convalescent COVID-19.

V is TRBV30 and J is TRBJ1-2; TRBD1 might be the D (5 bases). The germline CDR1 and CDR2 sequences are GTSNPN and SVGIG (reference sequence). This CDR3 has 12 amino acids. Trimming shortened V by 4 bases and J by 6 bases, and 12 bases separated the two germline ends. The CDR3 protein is CAWIIDSHGYTF. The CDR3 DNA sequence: TGTGCCTGGATTATAGACAGCCATGGCTACACCTTC.

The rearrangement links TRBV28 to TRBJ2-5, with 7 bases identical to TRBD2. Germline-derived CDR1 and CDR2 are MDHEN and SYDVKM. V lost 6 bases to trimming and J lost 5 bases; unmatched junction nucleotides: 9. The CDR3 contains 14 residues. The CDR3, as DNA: TGTGCCAGCAGCTTTGGGGGGAGGGACGAGACCCAGTACTTC. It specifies CASSFGGRDETQYF. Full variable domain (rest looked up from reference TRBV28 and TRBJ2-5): DVKVTQSSRYLVKRTGEKVFLECVQDMDHENMFWYRQDPGLGLRLIYFSYDVKMKEKGDIPEGYSVSREKKERFSLILESASTNQTSMYLCASSFGGRDETQYFGPGTRLLVL.

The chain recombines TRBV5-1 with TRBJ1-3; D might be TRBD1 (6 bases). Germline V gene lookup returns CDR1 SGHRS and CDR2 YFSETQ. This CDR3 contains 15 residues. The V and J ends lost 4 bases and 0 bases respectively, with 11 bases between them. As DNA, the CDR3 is TGCGCCAGCAGCGTAGACAGGAGCTCTGGAAACACCATATATTTT. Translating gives CASSVDRSSGNTIYF.

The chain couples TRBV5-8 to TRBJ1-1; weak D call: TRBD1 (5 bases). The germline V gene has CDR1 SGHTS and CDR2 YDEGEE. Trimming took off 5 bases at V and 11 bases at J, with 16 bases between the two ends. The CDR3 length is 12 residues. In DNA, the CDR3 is TGTGCCAGCAGTCTGGACGCTCGGGGGGCTTTCTTT. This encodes CASSLDARGAFF.

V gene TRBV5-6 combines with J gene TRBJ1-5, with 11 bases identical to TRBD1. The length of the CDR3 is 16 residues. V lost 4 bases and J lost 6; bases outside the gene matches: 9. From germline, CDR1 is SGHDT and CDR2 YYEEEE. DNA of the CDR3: TGTGCCAGCAGCCGGAGGGACAGGGGGGGAGCTCAGCCCCAGCATTTT. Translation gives CASSRRDRGGAQPQHF.

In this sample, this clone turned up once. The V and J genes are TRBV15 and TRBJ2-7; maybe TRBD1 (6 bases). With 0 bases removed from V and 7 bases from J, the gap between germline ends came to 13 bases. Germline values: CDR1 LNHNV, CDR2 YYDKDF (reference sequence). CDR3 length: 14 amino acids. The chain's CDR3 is CATSRDRGLGEQYF. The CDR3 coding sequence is TGTGCCACCAGCAGAGACAGGGGTTTGGGGGAGCAGTACTTC.

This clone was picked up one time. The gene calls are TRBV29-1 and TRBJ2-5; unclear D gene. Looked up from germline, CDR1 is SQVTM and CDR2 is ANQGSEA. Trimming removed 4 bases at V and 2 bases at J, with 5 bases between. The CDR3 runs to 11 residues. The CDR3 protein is CSVGRQETQYF. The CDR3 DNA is TGCAGCGTTGGGCGGCAAGAGACCCAGTACTTC.

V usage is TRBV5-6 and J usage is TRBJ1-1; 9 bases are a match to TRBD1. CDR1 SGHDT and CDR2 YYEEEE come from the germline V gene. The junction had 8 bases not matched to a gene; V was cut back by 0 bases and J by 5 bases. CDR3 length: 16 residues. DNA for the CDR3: TGTGCCAGCAGCTTGGGACCCGGGACAGGGTTTACTGAAGCTTTCTTT. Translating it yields CASSLGPGTGFTEAFF.

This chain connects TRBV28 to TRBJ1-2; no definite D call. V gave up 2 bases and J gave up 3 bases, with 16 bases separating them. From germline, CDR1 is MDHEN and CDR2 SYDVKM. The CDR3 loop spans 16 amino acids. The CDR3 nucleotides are TGTGCCAGCAGTTTACCCGGGAGTGCTATTCACTATGGCTACACCTTC. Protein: CASSLPGSAIHYGYTF.

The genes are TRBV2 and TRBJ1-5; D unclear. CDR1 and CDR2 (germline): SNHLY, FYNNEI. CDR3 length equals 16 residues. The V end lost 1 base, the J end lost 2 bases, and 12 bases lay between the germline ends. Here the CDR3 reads CASSEDSGGRNQPQHF. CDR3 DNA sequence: TGTGCCAGCAGTGAAGATTCAGGTGGCCGCAATCAGCCCCAGCATTTT.

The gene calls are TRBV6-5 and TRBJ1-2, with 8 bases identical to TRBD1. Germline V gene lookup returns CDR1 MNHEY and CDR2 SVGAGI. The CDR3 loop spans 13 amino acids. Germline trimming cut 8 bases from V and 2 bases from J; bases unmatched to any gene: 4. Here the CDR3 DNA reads TGTGCCAGCGGAAGACAGGGGAACTATGGCTACACCTTC. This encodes CASGRQGNYGYTF.

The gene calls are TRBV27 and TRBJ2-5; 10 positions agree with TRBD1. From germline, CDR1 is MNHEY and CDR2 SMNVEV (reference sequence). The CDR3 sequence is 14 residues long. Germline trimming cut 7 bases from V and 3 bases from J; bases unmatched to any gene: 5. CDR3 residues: CASKTGTGEETQYF. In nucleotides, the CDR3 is TGTGCCAGCAAGACCGGGACAGGGGAAGAGACCCAGTACTTC.

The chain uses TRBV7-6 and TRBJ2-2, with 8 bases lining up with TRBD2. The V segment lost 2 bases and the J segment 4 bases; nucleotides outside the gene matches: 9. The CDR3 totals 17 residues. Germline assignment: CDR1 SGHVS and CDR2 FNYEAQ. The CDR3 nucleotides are TGTGCCAGCAGCTTACCAGGCGGGGGGACGGGCACCGGGGAGCTGTTTTTT. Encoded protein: CASSLPGGGTGTGELFF.

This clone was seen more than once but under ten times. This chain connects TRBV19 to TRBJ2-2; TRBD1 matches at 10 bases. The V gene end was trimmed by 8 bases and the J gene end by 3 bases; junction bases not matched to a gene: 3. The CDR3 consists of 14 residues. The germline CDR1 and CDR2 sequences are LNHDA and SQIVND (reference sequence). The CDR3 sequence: CASYDRGHTGELFF. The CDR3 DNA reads TGTGCCAGTTACGACAGGGGGCACACCGGGGAGCTGTTTTTT. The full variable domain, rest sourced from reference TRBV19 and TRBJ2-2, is DGGITQSPKYLFRKEGQNVTLSCEQNLNHDAMYWYRQDPGQGLRLIYYSQIVNDFQKGDIAEGYSVSREKKESFPLTVTSAQKNPTAFYLCASYDRGHTGELFFGEGSRLTVL.

CDR3 amino acids: CAISEGTGANYGYTF. The CDR3 DNA reads as TGTGCCATCAGTGAGGGAACAGGGGCCAACTATGGCTACACCTTC. J is TRBJ1-2 and V is TRBV10-3; 7 bases line up with TRBD1. This CDR3 is built from 15 residues. V gave up 2 bases and J gave up 2 bases; unmatched junction bases: 5. Germline loops: CDR1 ENHRY, CDR2 SYGVKD.

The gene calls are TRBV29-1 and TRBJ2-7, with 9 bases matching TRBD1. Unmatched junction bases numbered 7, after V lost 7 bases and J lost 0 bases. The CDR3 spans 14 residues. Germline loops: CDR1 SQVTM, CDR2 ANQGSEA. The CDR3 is CSATGTGSSYEQYF. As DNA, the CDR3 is TGCAGCGCCACTGGGACAGGGAGCTCCTACGAGCAGTACTTC.